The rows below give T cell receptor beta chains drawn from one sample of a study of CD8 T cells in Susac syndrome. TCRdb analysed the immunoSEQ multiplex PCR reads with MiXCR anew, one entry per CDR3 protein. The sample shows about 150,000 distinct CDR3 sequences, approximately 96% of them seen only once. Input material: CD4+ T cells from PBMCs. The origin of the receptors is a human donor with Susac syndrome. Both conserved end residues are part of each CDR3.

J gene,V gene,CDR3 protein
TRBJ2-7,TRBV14,CASSHVRVYEQYF
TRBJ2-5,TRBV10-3,CAISDPGGARETQYF
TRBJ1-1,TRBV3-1,CASSQPGREAFF
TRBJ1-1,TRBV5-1,CASSLDVLNTEAFF
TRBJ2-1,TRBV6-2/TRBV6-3,CASSPSGGYLNEQFF
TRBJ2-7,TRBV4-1,CASSHIIGQGHEQYF
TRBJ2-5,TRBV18,CASSPAGKQETQYF
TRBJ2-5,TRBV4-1,CASSPLDPKTQYF
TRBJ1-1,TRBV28,CASSGPGLSAQAFF
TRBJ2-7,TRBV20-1,CSASSGPSSYEQYF
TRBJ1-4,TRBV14,CASSPKADRAIHEKLFF
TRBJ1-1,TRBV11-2,CASSPTQVNTEAFF
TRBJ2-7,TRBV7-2,CASSFSGSSYEQYF
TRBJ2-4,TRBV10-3,CAISTEKNIQYF
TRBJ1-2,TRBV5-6,CASSFMAAPYTF
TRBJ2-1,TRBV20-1,CSASTSGRKNEQFF